Shown below are 27 T cell receptor beta chains from a single sample sequenced in a study of beta chain features in type 1 diabetes. Study-level results: For Type 1 diabetes patients, all four CD4+ subsets carried TCRB CDR3s that were moderately but significantly shorter.

No cognate antigen is known for these TCRs. Expressed TCRB transcripts were sequenced because the isolated RNA had all been reverse transcribed beforehand. TCRdb keeps only in-frame clones here, not all; method: immunoSEQ multiplex PCR. Found here are 200,000 to 300,000 clones, over 11% of them singletons; the top ten hold 0.015% to 0.02%. What was sequenced was naive CD4+ T cells from blood. The receptors here all came from a young man with type 1 diabetes.

The chain couples TRBV11-2 to TRBJ1-5; 7 bases are shared with TRBD1. This CDR3 has 19 residues. The germline V gene has CDR1 SGHAT and CDR2 FQNNGV. J was trimmed by 3 bases and V by 0 bases; bases with no gene match: 14. CDR3 region: CASSLDQPLTGISNQPQHF. In nucleotides, the CDR3 is TGTGCCAGCAGCTTAGACCAGCCCTTGACAGGGATATCCAATCAGCCCCAGCATTTT. The full variable domain, with the rest looked up from reference TRBV11-2 and TRBJ1-5, is EAGVAQSPRYKIIEKRQSVAFWCNPISGHATLYWYQQILGQGPKLLIQFQNNGVVDDSQLPKDRFSAERLKGVDSTLKIQPAKLEDSAVYLCASSLDQPLTGISNQPQHFGDGTRLSIL.

This clone came up a few times. This chain uses TRBV30 with TRBJ1-3; unclear D gene. This CDR3 has 12 amino acids. The V end lost 0 bases, the J end lost 5 bases, and 5 bases lay between the germline ends. From germline, CDR1 is GTSNPN and CDR2 SVGIG (reference sequence). The CDR3 DNA reads TGTGCCTGGAGTGTACTTAGAAACACCATATATTTT. It specifies CAWSVLRNTIYF.

In this sample, this clone turned up a few times. The chain uses TRBV18 and TRBJ2-1; 9 bases line up with TRBD1. The junction had 9 bases not matched to a gene; V was cut back by 8 bases and J by 7 bases. The CDR3 covers 14 residues. CDR1 is KGHSH and CDR2 is LQKENI in the germline V gene. CDR3 in amino acids: CASRGQGRGNEQFF. The CDR3 bases are TGTGCCAGCAGAGGACAGGGGAGAGGGAATGAGCAGTTCTTC.

The rearrangement uses TRBV5-1 and TRBJ2-7, with D possibly matching TRBD1 (5 bases). V lost 0 bases and J 2 bases, leaving 12 bases between the germline ends. The CDR3 extends over 15 amino acids. CDR1 is SGHRS, CDR2 YFSETQ, per germline. The CDR3 protein is CASSLGQGKTYEQYF. CDR3 coding DNA: TGCGCCAGCAGCTTGGGCCAGGGAAAAACCTACGAGCAGTACTTC.

The gene calls are TRBV6-5 and TRBJ2-3, with D possibly TRBD1 on 5 matching bases. Trimming stripped 0 bases from V and 3 bases from J, with 7 bases between. CDR1 is MNHEY, CDR2 SVGAGI, per germline. This CDR3 comprises 14 residues. DNA of the CDR3: TGTGCCAGCAGTTACTCAACAGGAACAGATACGCAGTATTTT. Amino acid sequence: CASSYSTGTDTQYF.

The CDR3 here is CASRQGLNTEAFF. The CDR3 DNA follows: TGTGCCAGCAGACAGGGTCTGAACACTGAAGCTTTCTTT. The rearrangement uses TRBV27 and TRBJ1-1, with D possibly matching TRBD1 (6 bases). The CDR3 runs 13 residues. From germline, CDR1 is MNHEY and CDR2 SMNVEV (reference sequence). V was clipped by 6 bases and J by 0 bases, with 8 bases between them.

A few counts support this clone. The chain joins TRBV4-1 to TRBJ2-7, with D maybe TRBD1 (6 bases). The germline V gene encodes CDR1 MGHRA and CDR2 YSYEKL. V was trimmed by 6 bases and J by 5 bases, leaving 8 bases between them. This CDR3 has 11 residues. The CDR3 is CASSYRDEQYF. The CDR3 DNA follows: TGCGCCAGCAGTTACAGGGACGAGCAGTACTTC.

This chain connects TRBV29-1 to TRBJ1-5; tentatively, D is TRBD1 (6 bases). This CDR3 spans 12 amino acids. Trimming took off 6 bases at V and 7 bases at J, with 13 bases between the two ends. Germline CDR1 and CDR2: SQVTM and ANQGSEA. DNA for the CDR3: TGCAGCGTCGTAACAGGGTCGCAGCCCCAGCATTTT. Protein: CSVVTGSQPQHF.

The chain carries TRBV2 and TRBJ2-3; 7 bases are shared with TRBD1. CDR3 length: 16 residues. Unmatched junction bases numbered 9, after V lost 2 bases and J lost 4 bases. In germline, CDR1 is SNHLY, CDR2 FYNNEI. CDR3 DNA: TGTGCCAGCAGTGAATCCGGGACAGAGGGTCCAGATACGCAGTATTTT. Amino acid sequence: CASSESGTEGPDTQYF.

V usage is TRBV7-8 and J usage is TRBJ2-1, with 8 nucleotides matching TRBD2. Unmatched junction bases numbered 13, after V lost 0 bases and J lost 12 bases. Germline CDR1 SGHVS, CDR2 FQNEAQ. CDR3 length: 16 residues. CDR3 bases: TGTGCCAGCAGCTTAGCGGTAGCGGGGCCTACAATGAGGCAGTTCTTC. The encoded protein is CASSLAVAGPTMRQFF.

This clone was recorded a few times. V usage is TRBV5-1 and J usage is TRBJ2-5; tentative D call: TRBD2 (6 bases). V lost 3 bases and J 2 bases, leaving 20 bases between the germline ends. CDR1 and CDR2 from the germline V gene are SGHRS and YFSETQ. CDR3 length: 17 amino acids. In DNA, the CDR3 is TGCGCCAGCAGCTCCATTGGTGCGGGGACGGGGCAAGAGACCCAGTACTTC. It translates to CASSSIGAGTGQETQYF.

This clone has just a few counts. The gene calls are TRBV7-9 and TRBJ2-1; a weak D match, TRBD2 (5 bases). Per the germline V gene, CDR1 is SEHNR and CDR2 is FQNEAQ (reference sequence). The CDR3 is 14 amino acids. V shed 4 bases and J shed 2 bases, with 9 bases lying between them. This CDR3 is CASSSLTTYNEQFF. In nucleotides, the CDR3 is TGTGCCAGCAGCTCTTTGACTACCTACAATGAGCAGTTCTTC.

In the case of this clone: Sequence at one end of the junction differs from germline and may be a read error. The chain is built from TRBV7-7 and TRBJ2-5; TRBD2 might be the D (6 bases). Germline CDR1 SSHAT, CDR2 FNYEAQ (reference sequence). The CDR3 totals 13 residues. CDR3 bases: TGTGCTAGCAGCTTAGGTCGGGGGGAGACCCAGTACTTC. Its translation: CASSLGRGETQYF.

The chain couples TRBV12-5 to TRBJ2-1, with 10 bases matching TRBD1. Germline values: CDR1 LGHNT, CDR2 FRNRAP. J gave up 6 bases and V 2 bases, and 7 bases lay outside the gene matches. This CDR3 spans 16 amino acids. The CDR3 is CASGLLTGGSGNEQFF. Written as DNA, the CDR3 is TGTGCTAGTGGTTTGTTGACAGGGGGCAGCGGCAATGAGCAGTTCTTC.

This clone was recorded a few times. The chain recombines TRBV7-2 with TRBJ2-3; D is possibly TRBD1 (6 bases). The CDR3 runs to 12 residues. The germline CDR1 and CDR2 sequences are SGHTA and FQGNSA. With 5 bases removed from V and 8 bases from J, the gap between germline ends came to 11 bases. The CDR3 protein is CASSLQGGTQYF. The CDR3 DNA reads as TGTGCCAGCAGCCTCCAAGGGGGTACGCAGTATTTT.

The chain couples TRBV5-1 to TRBJ1-1, with 8 positions matching TRBD1. Per the germline V gene, CDR1 is SGHRS and CDR2 is YFSETQ. This CDR3 region has 13 residues. V trimming: 0 bases; J trimming: 8 bases; junction bases outside the gene matches: 3. The CDR3 region is CASSLGTGKEAFF. The CDR3 DNA reads TGCGCCAGCAGCTTGGGGACAGGGAAAGAAGCTTTCTTT.

This chain connects TRBV30 to TRBJ2-5; maybe TRBD2 (6 bases). The CDR3 has 14 amino acids. Germline CDR1 is GTSNPN and CDR2 is SVGIG (reference sequence). V was shortened by 4 bases and J by 3 bases, with 15 bases between the two germline ends. The CDR3 loop reads CAWTAPGVKETQYF. The CDR3 coding sequence is TGTGCCTGGACCGCGCCGGGGGTCAAAGAGACCCAGTACTTC.

A few counts support this clone. The V call is TRBV5-8, the J call TRBJ2-7; 11 bases line up with TRBD1. From germline, CDR1 is SGHTS and CDR2 YDEGEE. J gave up 2 bases and V 4 bases, and 5 bases lay outside the gene matches. This CDR3 has 15 residues. CDR3 sequence reads: CASSPRTGGPYEQYF. CDR3 sequence (DNA): TGTGCCAGCAGCCCCCGGACAGGGGGCCCCTACGAGCAGTACTTC.

The table lists this clone with a few counts. The rearrangement links TRBV19 to TRBJ1-2; 10 nucleotides line up with TRBD1. The CDR3 consists of 14 residues. Germline CDR1 is LNHDA and CDR2 is SQIVND (reference sequence). V lost 5 bases and J lost 4; bases outside the gene matches: 4. The CDR3 reads CASSPGTGAYGYTF. The CDR3 bases are TGTGCCAGTAGTCCCGGGACAGGGGCCTATGGCTACACCTTC.

The chain uses TRBV14 and TRBJ1-1; D unclear. Deletions cut 4 bases from V and 7 bases from J, with 13 bases between. The CDR3 covers 13 residues. Germline V gene lookup returns CDR1 SGHDN and CDR2 FVKESK. DNA of the CDR3: TGTGCCAGCAGCCTTTGGGCAGAGAATGAAGCTTTCTTT. This codes for CASSLWAENEAFF.

There are a few counts of this clone. The chain is built from TRBV25-1 and TRBJ2-1; 9 nucleotides line up with TRBD1. Trimming at V came to 2 bases and at J to 4 bases, leaving 3 bases not matched to a gene. CDR1 is MGHDK, CDR2 SYGVNS, per germline. The CDR3 has 15 amino acids. The CDR3 spells CASSEVGQGYNEQFF. For the CDR3, the DNA is TGTGCCAGCAGTGAAGTAGGACAGGGGTACAATGAGCAGTTCTTC.

This clone has a handful of counts. V and J are TRBV28 and TRBJ2-7, with 13 bases fitting TRBD2. The germline CDR1 and CDR2 sequences are MDHEN and SYDVKM. Trimming cost V 4 bases and J 0 bases; bases outside gene matches: 9. This CDR3 spans 18 amino acids. CDR3 protein: CASSSMTSGRPSSYEQYF. The CDR3 DNA follows: TGTGCCAGCAGTTCTATGACTAGCGGGAGGCCGAGCTCCTACGAGCAGTACTTC.

This clone occurred a few times. The chain combines TRBV2 with TRBJ2-5, with no clear D. V was trimmed by 3 bases and J by 4 bases, leaving 6 bases between them. In germline, CDR1 is SNHLY, CDR2 FYNNEI. This CDR3 has 12 residues. CDR3 nucleotides: TGTGCCAGCAGTGATAATAGAGAGACCCAGTACTTC. Amino acids: CASSDNRETQYF.

Worth noting for this clone: Other nucleotide sequences in the sample specify the same CDR3. V usage is TRBV7-2 and J usage is TRBJ2-7, with D possibly matching TRBD1 (6 bases). The CDR3 runs to 12 residues. V lost 5 bases, J lost 3 bases, and 8 bases lay in between. Germline V gene sequence: CDR1 SGHTA, CDR2 FQGNSA. CDR3 amino acids: CASSPTGYEQYF. The CDR3 DNA sequence: TGTGCCAGCAGCCCGACAGGCTACGAGCAGTACTTC.

This clone was recorded a few times. The chain joins TRBV29-1 to TRBJ2-2; 11 bases are a match to TRBD2. The CDR3 totals 15 residues. Germline V gene lookup returns CDR1 SQVTM and CDR2 ANQGSEA. V lost 7 bases to trimming and J lost 3 bases; unmatched junction nucleotides: 7. The CDR3 loop is CSAIAGGLDTGELFF. CDR3 DNA sequence: TGCAGCGCTATAGCGGGAGGGCTGGACACCGGGGAGCTGTTTTTT.

The V and J genes are TRBV7-2 and TRBJ2-2, with TRBD2 identical over 8 bases. The CDR3 extends over 15 amino acids. After removal of 4 bases from V and 6 bases from J, the junction contained 7 bases not matched to a gene. Germline lookup yields CDR1 SGHTA and CDR2 FQGNSA. The DNA for the CDR3 is TGTGCCAGCAGCTCCCGGACTAGCCGATCCGGGGAGCTGTTTTTT. Amino acids: CASSSRTSRSGELFF.

The table lists this clone with a few counts. V is TRBV9 and J is TRBJ2-1, with 7 bases that match TRBD2. J gave up 0 bases and V 5 bases, and 8 bases lay outside the gene matches. In germline, CDR1 is SGDLS, CDR2 YYNGEE. This CDR3 comprises 16 residues. The CDR3 nucleotides read TGTGCCAGCAGAGAAGCGGGGCCGAGCTCCTACAATGAGCAGTTCTTC. Amino acid sequence: CASREAGPSSYNEQFF. The whole variable domain, remainder taken from reference TRBV9 and TRBJ2-1, is DSGVTQTPKHLITATGQRVTLRCSPRSGDLSVYWYQQSLDQGLQFLIQYYNGEERAKGNILERFSAQQFPDLHSELNLSSLELGDSALYFCASREAGPSSYNEQFFGPGTRLTVL.